Listed here are 22 T cell receptor beta chains from one sample, sequenced in a study of PD-L1 blockade in urothelial cancer. Repertoires were generated with immunoSEQ multiplex PCR, while TCRdb's copy carries only in-frame clones and drops some. Of about 45,000 clones detected, approximately 91% appear once; the ten largest clones hold 25%. Regarding time point: pretreatment peripheral blood. The starting material was PBMCs, obtained around atezolizumab (anti-PD-L1) treatment. The source of these receptors is a donor aged 40 or over with urothelial cancer.

This clone was counted many times. This chain connects TRBV7-9 to TRBJ2-2; tentatively, D is TRBD1 (7 bases). The V end lost 4 bases, the J end lost 2 bases, and 14 bases lay between the germline ends. Germline CDR1 is SEHNR and CDR2 is FQNEAQ (reference sequence). The CDR3 has 16 amino acids. CDR3 coding DNA: TGTGCCAGCAGCTCCCCGCAGGGGGGTAACACCGGGGAGCTGTTTTTT. This encodes CASSSPQGGNTGELFF.

The chain links TRBV7-2 to TRBJ1-2, with D hard to call. The CDR3 has 15 residues. Trimming pared 3 bases from V and 4 bases from J, leaving 15 bases between. The germline V gene has CDR1 SGHTA and CDR2 FQGNSA. Written as DNA, the CDR3 is TGTGCCAGCAGCTTGGAGGGCCCCGGCTCCTATGGCTACACCTTC. Protein sequence: CASSLEGPGSYGYTF. Complete variable domain (other parts from reference TRBV7-2 and TRBJ1-2): GAGVSQSPSNKVTEKGKDVELRCDPISGHTALYWYRQSLGQGLEFLIYFQGNSAPDKSGLPSDRFSAERTGGSVSTLTIQRTQQEDSAVYLCASSLEGPGSYGYTFGSGTRLTVV.

This chain links TRBV5-1 with TRBJ2-7, with 14 bases aligning to TRBD2. CDR1 SGHRS and CDR2 YFSETQ come from the germline V gene. V shed 3 bases, J shed 3 bases, and the junction held 5 bases outside the gene matches. This CDR3 contains 16 residues. CDR3 residues: CASSSGTSGSYYEQYF. CDR3 coding DNA: TGCGCCAGCAGCTCAGGGACTAGCGGGAGCTACTACGAGCAGTACTTC.

This clone occurred a few times. The J gene is TRBJ2-5, the V gene TRBV2; D is perhaps TRBD1 (5 bases). The V gene's germline CDR1 is SNHLY and CDR2 FYNNEI. This CDR3 has 14 residues. The V end lost 1 base, the J end lost 9 bases, and 15 bases lay between the germline ends. The DNA for the CDR3 is TGTGCCAGCAGTGAAGGCAGGCCCAGGGCGGCCCAGTACTTC. It codes for CASSEGRPRAAQYF.

This rearrangement joins TRBV29-1 to TRBJ2-5, with D possibly being TRBD2 (6 bases). V was trimmed by 8 bases and J by 4 bases, leaving 14 bases between them. The CDR3 is 12 residues long. Germline values: CDR1 SQVTM, CDR2 ANQGSEA. The CDR3 DNA is TGCAGCACCGGCCGGCGGGGAGAGACCCAGTACTTC. Its translation is CSTGRRGETQYF.

The chain combines TRBV18 with TRBJ2-3; 9 bases align to TRBD2. In germline, CDR1 is KGHSH, CDR2 LQKENI. V was pared by 2 bases and J by 0 bases, with 9 bases of the junction left unmatched. The CDR3 runs 18 residues. The CDR3 coding sequence is TGTGCCAGCTCACCAAGAGCCAGACTAGCGGTTAGCACAGATACGCAGTATTTT. The encoded protein is CASSPRARLAVSTDTQYF.

The chain recombines TRBV5-1 with TRBJ2-7; 9 bases map to TRBD1. J was trimmed by 2 bases and V by 4 bases; bases with no gene match: 10. Germline V gene lookup returns CDR1 SGHRS and CDR2 YFSETQ. The CDR3 spans 16 residues. CDR3 in DNA: TGCGCCAGCAGCCCACGCGCGACAGGGGGAGCCTACGAGCAGTACTTC. Its translation is CASSPRATGGAYEQYF.

Here the CDR3 DNA reads TGCGCCAGCAGCTTGGACAGGGGTGGAGGCTACGAGCAGTACTTC. Its translation: CASSLDRGGGYEQYF. The J gene is TRBJ2-7, the V gene TRBV5-1, with 7 bases identical to TRBD1. With V trimmed by 0 bases and J by 3 bases, 6 bases remained unmatched. Looked up from germline, CDR1 is SGHRS and CDR2 is YFSETQ. CDR3 length: 15 amino acids.

This sequence joins TRBV6-6 and TRBJ1-3, with D hard to call. The germline V and J ends were trimmed by 10 bases and 9 bases, with 19 bases remaining between them. The germline gives CDR1 MNHNY, CDR2 SVGAGI (reference sequence). There are 13 residues in the CDR3. The CDR3 nucleotides are TGTGCCACCAATGAGGCTACCCGAAGCACCATATATTTT. Translation gives CATNEATRSTIYF.

The chain is built from TRBV11-2 and TRBJ2-2, with a tentative D call TRBD1 (5 bases). The CDR3 length is 16 residues. Trimming shortened V by 3 bases and J by 5 bases, and 16 bases separated the two germline ends. Germline CDR1 and CDR2: SGHAT and FQNNGV. DNA of the CDR3: TGTGCCAGCAGCTTCGGGTCCCAGGGTGGTACCGGGGAGCTGTTTTTT. The encoded protein is CASSFGSQGGTGELFF. Full variable domain (remainder filled in from reference TRBV11-2 and TRBJ2-2): EAGVAQSPRYKIIEKRQSVAFWCNPISGHATLYWYQQILGQGPKLLIQFQNNGVVDDSQLPKDRFSAERLKGVDSTLKIQPAKLEDSAVYLCASSFGSQGGTGELFFGEGSRLTVL.

The chain uses TRBV20-1 and TRBJ2-1, with D unclear. There are 11 residues in the CDR3. The V gene's germline CDR1 is DFQATT and CDR2 SNEGSKA (reference sequence). Between the trimmed V and J ends, which lost 6 bases and 4 bases, there was a span of 7 bases. The CDR3 region has the DNA TGCAGTGCCCCCCGGTACAATGAGCAGTTCTTC. Translating gives CSAPRYNEQFF.

The V gene is TRBV6-5, the J gene TRBJ1-1, with a possible D match to TRBD1 (5 bases). The germline gives CDR1 MNHEY, CDR2 SVGAGI. The CDR3 is made up of 15 amino acids. Trimming stripped 5 bases from V and 4 bases from J, with 17 bases between. The DNA of the CDR3 is TGTGCCAGCAGTGCCTCCAGGGCGGGGGGCACTGAAGCTTTCTTT. Translation: CASSASRAGGTEAFF.

The chain links TRBV6-6 to TRBJ1-5; TRBD1 might be the D (5 bases). Trimming stripped 5 bases from V and 0 bases from J, with 14 bases between. The CDR3 totals 16 residues. The germline CDR1 and CDR2 sequences are MNHNY and SVGAGI (reference sequence). The CDR3 DNA reads as TGTGCCAGCAGTAGCGGGGCAGGGATTAGCAATCAGCCCCAGCATTTT. Amino acid sequence: CASSSGAGISNQPQHF.

This chain links TRBV19 with TRBJ1-5; the match to TRBD1 covers 8 bases. This CDR3 is built from 13 residues. The V gene's germline CDR1 is LNHDA and CDR2 SQIVND (reference sequence). With V trimmed by 10 bases and J by 5 bases, 7 bases remained unmatched. CDR3 nucleotides: TGTGCCACCAACAGGGGGGGGGATCAGCCCCAGCATTTT. This encodes CATNRGGDQPQHF.

In its sample, this clone was seen once. The chain is built from TRBV19 and TRBJ1-1; D may be TRBD1 (6 bases). The V end lost 7 bases, the J end lost 5 bases, and 17 bases lay between the germline ends. CDR3 length: 14 amino acids. Germline V gene sequence: CDR1 LNHDA, CDR2 SQIVND (reference sequence). The CDR3 DNA reads TGTGCCAGTAACCGGGGCAGGGGTAGTACTGAAGCTTTCTTT. Translated: CASNRGRGSTEAFF. Supplemented by reference TRBV19 and TRBJ1-1, the full variable domain reads DGGITQSPKYLFRKEGQNVTLSCEQNLNHDAMYWYRQDPGQGLRLIYYSQIVNDFQKGDIAEGYSVSREKKESFPLTVTSAQKNPTAFYLCASNRGRGSTEAFFGQGTRLTVV.

The chain links TRBV2 to TRBJ1-2; 8 bases line up with TRBD1. The CDR3 is 16 amino acids. V trimming: 7 bases; J trimming: 8 bases; junction bases outside the gene matches: 18. Germline V gene data show CDR1 as SNHLY and CDR2 as FYNNEI. CDR3 amino acids: CASTRDYIGAGGGYTF. The CDR3 DNA sequence: TGTGCCAGCACCAGGGACTATATTGGGGCAGGGGGCGGCTACACCTTC.

This clone was seen just once. The chain joins TRBV5-5 to TRBJ1-5; the D is unclear. Germline CDR1 is SGHKS and CDR2 is YYEKEE (reference sequence). CDR3 length: 18 amino acids. V was cut by 3 bases and J by 3 bases, with 22 bases left in between. DNA for the CDR3: TGTGCCAGCAGCTCGGAAGGTGGAGAGAGGGCCCTCAATCAGCCCCAGCATTTT. This translates into CASSSEGGERALNQPQHF.

The chain recombines TRBV29-1 with TRBJ2-1; D might be TRBD1 or TRBD2, each matching 7 bases. CDR3 length equals 13 residues. The V gene's germline CDR1 is SQVTM and CDR2 ANQGSEA. The CDR3, as DNA: TGCGGCGGGGGACAGAGCTCCTACAATGAGCAGTTCTTC. It yields the protein CGGGQSSYNEQFF.

The V and J genes are TRBV7-9 and TRBJ2-7; D is possibly TRBD2 (6 bases). Germline CDR1 is SEHNR and CDR2 is FQNEAQ (reference sequence). Trimming took 0 bases from V and 9 from J, leaving 18 bases between them. The CDR3 loop spans 15 amino acids. The CDR3 DNA follows: TGTGCCAGCAGCTTAGCTAGCGGAGGACCGGAAACGCAGTACTTC. Its protein is CASSLASGGPETQYF.

This clone was detected once. The chain combines TRBV18 with TRBJ2-1, with 8 bases identical to TRBD2. J lost 0 bases, V lost 8 bases, and 3 bases had no gene match. The CDR3 has 14 residues. Germline CDR1 reads KGHSH; CDR2 reads LQKENI. The CDR3 sequence is CASTSGLSYNEQFF. Written as DNA, the CDR3 is TGTGCCAGCACTAGCGGACTCTCCTACAATGAGCAGTTCTTC.

The CDR3 DNA is TGTGCCAGCATTTCAGAAGATCAGCCCCAGCATTTT. Amino acids: CASISEDQPQHF. The V call is TRBV28, the J call TRBJ1-5; D gene unclear. With 7 bases removed from V and 5 bases from J, the gap between germline ends came to 9 bases. The CDR3 sequence is 12 residues long. Germline V lookup: CDR1 MDHEN, CDR2 SYDVKM.

This chain links TRBV5-4 with TRBJ1-2; 11 bases match TRBD1. Per germline, CDR1 SGHNT and CDR2 YYREEE (reference sequence). J lost 4 bases, V lost 4 bases, and 6 bases had no gene match. This CDR3 spans 15 amino acids. The CDR3 sequence is CASSQPGQGGYGYTF. For the CDR3, the DNA is TGTGCCAGCAGCCAGCCGGGACAGGGGGGCTATGGCTACACCTTC.